What follows are 27 T cell receptor beta chains derived from one specimen sequenced in a study of siplizumab effects on memory and regulatory T cells. The protocol was immunoSEQ multiplex PCR, while the TCRdb copy is restricted to in-frame clones and leaves out a portion. Among over 100,000 clones listed, approximately 90% were seen once. The sequencing input was CD4+ T cells sorted from blood. These receptors were taken from a human donor in good health.

The V and J genes are TRBV25-1 and TRBJ1-2; 7 bases fit TRBD1. Germline CDR1 MGHDK, CDR2 SYGVNS. The CDR3 loop spans 13 amino acids. With 6 bases clipped from V and 5 bases from J, the junction kept 6 bases outside the gene matches. The CDR3 here is CASSQDRMYGYTF. Written as DNA, the CDR3 is TGTGCCAGCAGCCAGGACAGGATGTATGGCTACACCTTC.

This chain links TRBV18 with TRBJ2-7; TRBD1 matches at 8 bases. V was clipped by 3 bases and J by 6 bases; unmatched bases: 10. CDR1 and CDR2 (germline): KGHSH, LQKENI. The length of the CDR3 is 15 residues. CDR3 sequence reads: CASSPNQGAATEQYF. The CDR3 bases are TGTGCCAGCTCACCTAATCAGGGGGCAGCGACCGAGCAGTACTTC. Drawing the rest from reference TRBV18 and TRBJ2-7, the complete variable domain is NAGVMQNPRHLVRRRGQEARLRCSPMKGHSHVYWYRQLPEEGLKFMVYLQKENIIDESGMPKERFSAEFPKEGPSILRIQQVVRGDSAAYFCASSPNQGAATEQYFGPGTRLTVT.

V gene TRBV5-1 combines with J gene TRBJ2-1, with 8 positions matching TRBD1. Germline assignment: CDR1 SGHRS and CDR2 YFSETQ. V dropped 6 bases and J dropped 6; count of bases not matched to a gene: 14. The CDR3 spans 16 residues. The CDR3 reads CASNPLGGTGSNEQFF. CDR3 in DNA: TGCGCCAGCAACCCGCTGGGCGGGACAGGTTCCAATGAGCAGTTCTTC.

For the CDR3, the DNA is TGTGCCAGCAGGGGTACTCCGGCGAACACTGAAGCTTTCTTT. Translated: CASRGTPANTEAFF. The chain recombines TRBV27 with TRBJ1-1, with unresolved D. Trimming removed 6 bases from V and 1 base from J, with 12 bases in between. Germline lookup yields CDR1 MNHEY and CDR2 SMNVEV (reference sequence). The CDR3 has 14 amino acids.

This rearrangement joins TRBV6-5 to TRBJ1-1; TRBD1 matches at 9 bases. The CDR3 runs 14 residues. From germline, CDR1 is MNHEY and CDR2 SVGAGI. With 5 bases clipped from V and 1 base from J, the junction kept 2 bases outside the gene matches. CDR3 in DNA: TGTGCCAGCAGTGCGACAGGGGGGAACACTGAAGCTTTCTTT. The encoded protein is CASSATGGNTEAFF.

J is TRBJ2-2 and V is TRBV27; D remains ambiguous. Trimming took 5 bases from V and 4 from J, leaving 14 bases between them. The CDR3 length is 15 residues. Germline V gives CDR1 MNHEY, CDR2 SMNVEV (reference sequence). For the CDR3, the DNA is TGTGCCAGCAGTCCCCTAGGGCTCAGCACCGGGGAGCTGTTTTTT. Translation gives CASSPLGLSTGELFF.

The rearrangement links TRBV7-2 to TRBJ2-1; the match to TRBD2 covers 10 bases. With V trimmed by 3 bases and J by 10 bases, 9 bases remained unmatched. In germline, CDR1 is SGHTA, CDR2 FQGNSA. CDR3 length equals 15 residues. The CDR3 nucleotides read TGTGCCAGCAGCTTTCGCCTAGCGGGAGACCGGGAGCAGTTCTTC. It is translated as CASSFRLAGDREQFF.

The gene calls are TRBV18 and TRBJ1-1; unclear D gene. CDR1 KGHSH and CDR2 LQKENI come from the germline V gene. Trimming took off 4 bases at V and 0 bases at J, with 3 bases between the two ends. CDR3 length: 12 amino acids. This CDR3 reads CASSQLNTEAFF. The DNA of the CDR3 is TGTGCCAGCTCACAGTTGAACACTGAAGCTTTCTTT.

The rearrangement uses TRBV28 and TRBJ2-5, with 8 bases fitting TRBD1. This CDR3 has 15 amino acids. With 6 bases clipped from V and 4 bases from J, the junction kept 10 bases outside the gene matches. Germline-derived CDR1 and CDR2 are MDHEN and SYDVKM. CDR3 in DNA: TGTGCCAGCAGACCGCAGGGGGCCGGAGGAGAGACCCAGTACTTC. This codes for CASRPQGAGGETQYF.

The chain is built from TRBV21-1 and TRBJ2-1; TRBD2 was called by the table and not checked on the DNA. TRBV21-1 is a known pseudogene. The CDR3 loop spans 21 amino acids. The DNA of the CDR3 is TGTGCCAGCAGCAAAGTCCGTACGCGGGGGCTAGCGGGTAGTTCCTACAATGAGCAGTTCTTC. Protein sequence: CASSKVRTRGLAGSSYNEQFF.

In nucleotides, the CDR3 is TGTGCCAGCAGTTATTCGGAGACTAGCGGGATCGATACGCAGTATTTT. It encodes CASSYSETSGIDTQYF. The chain combines TRBV6-6 with TRBJ2-3; 11 bases are a match to TRBD2. This CDR3 contains 16 residues. V lost 3 bases to trimming and J lost 6 bases; unmatched junction nucleotides: 8. Looked up from germline, CDR1 is MNHNY and CDR2 is SVGAGI (reference sequence).

The V call is TRBV11-3, the J call TRBJ2-1; D possibly matches TRBD1 or TRBD2 (5 bases each). The CDR3 has 15 residues. Germline-derived CDR1 and CDR2 are SGHNT and YENEEA. Trimming left V 1 base short and J 2 bases short, with 9 bases between. The CDR3 DNA reads TGTGCCAGCAGCTTAGTAGGGACCCCCTACAATGAGCAGTTCTTC. As protein: CASSLVGTPYNEQFF.

The chain couples TRBV19 to TRBJ1-1, with a tentative D call TRBD1 (5 bases). The CDR3 runs 15 residues. Germline CDR1 is LNHDA and CDR2 is SQIVND (reference sequence). V lost 5 bases to trimming and J lost 1 base, with 14 bases between them. In nucleotides, the CDR3 is TGTGCCAGTAGTCTACGACCGGGGCCGAACACTGAAGCTTTCTTT. It translates to CASSLRPGPNTEAFF.

The chain combines TRBV11-2 with TRBJ2-7, with D unresolved. Trimming took 6 bases from V and 0 from J, leaving 6 bases between them. Germline CDR1 and CDR2: SGHAT and FQNNGV. The CDR3 is made up of 12 amino acids. DNA of the CDR3: TGTGCCAGCAGTCGGTTCTCCTACGAGCAGTACTTC. Translation: CASSRFSYEQYF. Full variable domain (outside the CDR3, taken from reference TRBV11-2 and TRBJ2-7): EAGVAQSPRYKIIEKRQSVAFWCNPISGHATLYWYQQILGQGPKLLIQFQNNGVVDDSQLPKDRFSAERLKGVDSTLKIQPAKLEDSAVYLCASSRFSYEQYFGPGTRLTVT.

The CDR3, as DNA: TGTGCCAGCAGCTTCCCAGGAGCCCCCCTCCACTTT. Translation gives CASSFPGAPLHF. The chain has TRBV11-2 and TRBJ1-6; the D is unclear. Trimming cost V 3 bases and J 13 bases, with 10 bases left between them. Germline V gene lookup returns CDR1 SGHAT and CDR2 FQNNGV. The CDR3 runs 12 residues.

This clone was observed once. The chain has TRBV30 and TRBJ1-1; no clear D. This CDR3 comprises 10 residues. Trimming pared 3 bases from V and 9 bases from J, leaving 8 bases between. CDR1 and CDR2 from the germline V gene are GTSNPN and SVGIG (reference sequence). The CDR3 DNA is TGTGCCTGGAGCCAGAACAAAGCTTTCTTT. As protein: CAWSQNKAFF.

J is TRBJ2-3 and V is TRBV9; weak D call: TRBD2 (5 bases). The CDR3 is 16 residues long. Trimming shortened V by 4 bases and J by 2 bases, and 17 bases separated the two germline ends. Germline CDR1 and CDR2: SGDLS and YYNGEE. The CDR3: CASSPPSAGNTDTQYF. The CDR3 nucleotides read TGTGCCAGCAGCCCCCCATCGGCGGGCAACACAGATACGCAGTATTTT.

The chain couples TRBV6-6 to TRBJ1-2; TRBD1 agrees at 7 bases. V lost 5 bases to trimming and J lost 3 bases; unmatched junction nucleotides: 3. The CDR3 is 13 amino acids. Per germline, CDR1 MNHNY and CDR2 SVGAGI (reference sequence). The CDR3 DNA reads as TGTGCCAGCAGTCCCACAGGGGACTATGGCTACACCTTC. Encoded protein: CASSPTGDYGYTF.

The genes are TRBV7-9 and TRBJ2-7, with TRBD1 identical over 8 bases. Germline V gene lookup returns CDR1 SEHNR and CDR2 FQNEAQ (reference sequence). J lost 7 bases, V lost 1 base, and 12 bases had no gene match. The CDR3 spans 16 residues. CDR3 in DNA: TGTGCCAGCAGCTTAGACAAGGGACAGGCCCCAGTGGAGCAGTACTTC. Translating it yields CASSLDKGQAPVEQYF. The variable domain in full, with the rest retrieved from reference TRBV7-9 and TRBJ2-7, is DTGVSQNPRHKITKRGQNVTFRCDPISEHNRLYWYRQTLGQGPEFLTYFQNEAQLEKSRLLSDRFSAERPKGSFSTLEIQRTEQGDSAMYLCASSLDKGQAPVEQYFGPGTRLTVT.

V usage is TRBV10-3 and J usage is TRBJ1-4; TRBD1 is a possible D gene (5 bases). CDR1 and CDR2 from the germline V gene are ENHRY and SYGVKD. Trimming took off 3 bases at V and 0 bases at J, with 11 bases between the two ends. This CDR3 has 16 amino acids. CDR3 sequence reads: CAISDPGHSTNEKLFF. The CDR3 DNA is TGTGCCATCAGTGACCCTGGACACTCAACTAATGAAAAACTGTTTTTT.

V and J are TRBV28 and TRBJ1-4; D not certain. The CDR3 covers 15 residues. Germline CDR1 reads MDHEN; CDR2 reads SYDVKM. V dropped 4 bases and J dropped 5 bases, with 14 bases sitting between them. This CDR3 is CASSSPAGENEKLFF. CDR3 in DNA: TGTGCCAGCAGTTCCCCGGCAGGAGAAAATGAAAAACTGTTTTTT.

This clone was detected once. J is TRBJ2-2 and V is TRBV15, with D tentatively TRBD1 (7 bases). CDR3 length equals 21 residues. V was trimmed by 0 bases and J by 4 bases, leaving 27 bases between them. Germline CDR1 and CDR2: LNHNV and YYDKDF (reference sequence). CDR3: CATSRDRRGGVGGFGTGELFF. In DNA, the CDR3 is TGTGCCACCAGCAGAGATCGTCGCGGAGGGGTAGGGGGCTTCGGCACCGGGGAGCTGTTTTTT.

The chain combines TRBV28 with TRBJ2-1; D is perhaps TRBD1 (6 bases). The CDR3 is 13 residues long. CDR1 is MDHEN and CDR2 is SYDVKM in the germline V gene. V gave up 2 bases and J gave up 10 bases, with 12 bases separating them. This CDR3 reads CASSLRGTGEQFF. Here the CDR3 DNA reads TGTGCCAGCAGTTTAAGGGGGACCGGGGAGCAGTTCTTC.

The chain joins TRBV29-1 to TRBJ1-1; a weak D match, TRBD1 (5 bases). Trimming shortened V by 5 bases and J by 3 bases, and 25 bases separated the two germline ends. Germline values: CDR1 SQVTM, CDR2 ANQGSEA. CDR3 length: 17 amino acids. CDR3 in amino acids: CSVTSFGTLGGDTEAFF. As DNA, the CDR3 is TGCAGCGTTACCTCTTTCGGGACCCTGGGAGGGGACACTGAAGCTTTCTTT.

V usage is TRBV29-1 and J usage is TRBJ2-2; 9 nucleotides match TRBD2. The CDR3 loop spans 13 amino acids. V lost 4 bases, J lost 8 bases, and 5 bases stayed unmatched. Germline V CDR1 and CDR2: SQVTM, ANQGSEA. The chain's CDR3 is CSVGSGRMGELFF. The CDR3, as DNA: TGCAGCGTTGGAAGCGGGAGGATGGGGGAGCTGTTTTTT.

The table lists this clone with many counts. The V gene is TRBV12-5, the J gene TRBJ2-3, with a possible D match to TRBD2 (5 bases). Per germline, CDR1 LGHNT and CDR2 FRNRAP. V shed 3 bases and J shed 5 bases, with 6 bases lying between them. The CDR3 spans 12 residues. DNA of the CDR3: TGTGCTAGTGGTTTTGCGGGAGATACGCAGTATTTT. Translated, it gives CASGFAGDTQYF.

The chain has TRBV20-1 and TRBJ2-7; D may match TRBD1 or TRBD2 (6 bases each). Germline CDR1 DFQATT, CDR2 SNEGSKA (reference sequence). This CDR3 is built from 11 residues. V lost 5 bases to trimming and J lost 7 bases, with 12 bases between them. The CDR3 bases are TGCAGTGCTGACGGGGGCTGGGAGCAGTACTTC. It specifies CSADGGWEQYF.